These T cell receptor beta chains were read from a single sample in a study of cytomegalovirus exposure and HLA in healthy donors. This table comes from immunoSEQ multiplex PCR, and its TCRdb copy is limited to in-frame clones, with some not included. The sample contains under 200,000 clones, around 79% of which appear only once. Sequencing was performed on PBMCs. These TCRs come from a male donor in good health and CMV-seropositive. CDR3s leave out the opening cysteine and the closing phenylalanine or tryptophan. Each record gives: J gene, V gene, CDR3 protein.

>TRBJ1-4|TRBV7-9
ASSRDSEKLF
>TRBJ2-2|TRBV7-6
ASSFAAAPANTGELF
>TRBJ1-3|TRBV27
ASSLRSPEDSGNTIY
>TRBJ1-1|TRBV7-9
ASSDRGWAEAF
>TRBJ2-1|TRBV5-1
ASSVTGSSYNEQF
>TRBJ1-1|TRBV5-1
ASSPGTEAF
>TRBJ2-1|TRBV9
ASSGARYEQF
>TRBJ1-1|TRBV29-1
SVATTGSTEAF
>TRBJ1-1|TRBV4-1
ASSHGHLNTEAF
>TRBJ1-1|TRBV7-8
ASSLRTGRMNTEAF
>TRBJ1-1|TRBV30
AWSGGGEAF
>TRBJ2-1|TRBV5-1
ASGTSGGTRRGQF
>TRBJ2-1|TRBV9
ASSGSGTGSNEQF
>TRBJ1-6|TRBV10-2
ASNPTGAYSPLH
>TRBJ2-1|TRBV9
ASSVGTSSYNEQF